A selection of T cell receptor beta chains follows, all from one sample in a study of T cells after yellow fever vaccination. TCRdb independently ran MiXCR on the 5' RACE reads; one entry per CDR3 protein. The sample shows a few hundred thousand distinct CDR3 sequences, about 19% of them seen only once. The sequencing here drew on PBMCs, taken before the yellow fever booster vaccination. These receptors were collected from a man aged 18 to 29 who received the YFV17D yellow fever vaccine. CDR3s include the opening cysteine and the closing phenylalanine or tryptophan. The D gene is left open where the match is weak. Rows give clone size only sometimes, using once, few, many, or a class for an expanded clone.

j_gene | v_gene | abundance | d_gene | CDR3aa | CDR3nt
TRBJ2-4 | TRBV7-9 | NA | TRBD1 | CASSQGTGKDIQYF | TGTGCCAGCAGCCAAGGGACAGGGAAGGACATTCAGTACTTC
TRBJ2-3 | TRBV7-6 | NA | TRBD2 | CASSPGGGANTQYF | TGTGCCAGCAGCCCCGGGGGGGGGGCGAATACGCAGTATTTT
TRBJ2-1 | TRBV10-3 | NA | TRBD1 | CAISERYRGDYNEQFF | TGTGCCATCAGTGAGCGGTACAGGGGGGACTACAATGAGCAGTTCTTC
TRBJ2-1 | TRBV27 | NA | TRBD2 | CASSLTSGLYNEQFF | TGTGCCAGCAGTTTAACTAGCGGGCTCTACAATGAGCAGTTCTTC
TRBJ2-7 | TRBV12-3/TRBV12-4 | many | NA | CASSLFYYEQYF | TGTGCCAGCAGTTTATTTTACTACGAGCAGTACTTC
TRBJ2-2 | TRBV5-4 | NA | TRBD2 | CASRKRAGGGGTGELFF | TGTGCCAGCAGGAAGAGAGCGGGGGGCGGGGGCACCGGGGAGCTGTTTTTT
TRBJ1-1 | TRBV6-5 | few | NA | CASSSKQMNTEAFF | TGTGCCAGCAGTTCGAAACAGATGAACACTGAAGCTTTCTTT
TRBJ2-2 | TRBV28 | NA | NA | CASSLVGRSGELFF | TGTGCCAGCAGTTTAGTGGGTCGGAGCGGGGAGCTGTTTTTT
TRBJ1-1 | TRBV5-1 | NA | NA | CASSFGGYTEAFF | TGCGCCAGCAGCTTCGGTGGATACACTGAAGCTTTCTTT
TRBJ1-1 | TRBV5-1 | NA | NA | CASSLTDTNTEAFF | TGCGCCAGCAGCCTTACGGACACGAACACTGAAGCTTTCTTT
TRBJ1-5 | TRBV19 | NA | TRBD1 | CASKTGEWRNQPQHF | TGTGCCAGTAAAACAGGGGAGTGGCGCAATCAGCCCCAGCATTTT
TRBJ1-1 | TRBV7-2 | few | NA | CASSSRFGDPREAFF | TGTGCCAGCAGTTCCCGATTCGGGGATCCGCGTGAAGCTTTCTTT
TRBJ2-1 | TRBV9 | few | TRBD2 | CASSVGGVAGTYNEQFF | TGTGCCAGCAGCGTAGGAGGGGTAGCGGGGACCTACAATGAGCAGTTCTTC
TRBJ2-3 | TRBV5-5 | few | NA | CASRLQGNQDTQYF | TGTGCCAGCAGGCTCCAGGGAAACCAAGATACGCAGTATTTT
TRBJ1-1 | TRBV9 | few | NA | CASSVRLVGEAFF | TGTGCCAGCAGCGTCCGTTTGGTCGGCGAAGCTTTCTTT
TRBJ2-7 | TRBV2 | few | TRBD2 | CASLMTSWYYEQYF | TGTGCCAGCCTAATGACTAGCTGGTACTACGAGCAGTACTTC
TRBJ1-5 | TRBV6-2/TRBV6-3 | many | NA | CASSDGNQPQHF | TGTGCCAGCAGTGATGGCAATCAGCCCCAGCATTTT
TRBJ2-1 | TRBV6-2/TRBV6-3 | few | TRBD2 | CASSYSILGLAGGHSNEQFF | TGTGCCAGCAGTTACTCGATTCTGGGACTAGCGGGGGGGCATTCGAATGAGCAGTTCTTC
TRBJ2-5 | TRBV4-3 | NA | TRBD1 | CASSQHRGGETQYF | TGCGCCAGCAGCCAACACAGGGGTGGAGAGACCCAGTACTTC
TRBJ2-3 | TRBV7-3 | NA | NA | CASSPRGVRETDTQYF | TGTGCCAGCAGCCCTCGTGGAGTACGGGAGACAGATACGCAGTATTTT
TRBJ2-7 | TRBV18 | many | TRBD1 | CASSSGTGPYEQYF | TGTGCCAGCTCCTCCGGGACAGGGCCCTACGAGCAGTACTTC
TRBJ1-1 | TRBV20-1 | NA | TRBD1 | CSAPRGTNTEAFF | TGCAGTGCTCCCAGGGGGACAAACACTGAAGCTTTCTTT
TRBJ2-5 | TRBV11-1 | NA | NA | CASSYRVQETQYF | TGTGCCAGCAGCTACAGGGTTCAAGAGACCCAGTACTTC
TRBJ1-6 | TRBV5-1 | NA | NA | CASSPRPQGSDSPLHF | TGCGCCAGCAGCCCACGCCCCCAGGGTTCTGATTCACCCCTCCACTTT
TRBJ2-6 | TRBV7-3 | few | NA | CASSVKGGAAGANVLTF | TGTGCCAGCAGTGTAAAAGGCGGAGCCGCTGGGGCCAACGTCCTGACTTTC
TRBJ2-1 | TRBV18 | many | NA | CASSPPDGNYNEQFF | TGTGCCAGCTCACCACCCGACGGAAACTACAATGAGCAGTTCTTC
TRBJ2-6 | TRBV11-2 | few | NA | CASSFNPTGANVLTF | TGTGCCAGCAGCTTTAATCCCACCGGGGCCAACGTCCTGACTTTC
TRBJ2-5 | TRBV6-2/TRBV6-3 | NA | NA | CASSYSRVETQYF | TGTGCCAGCAGTTACTCGAGAGTTGAGACCCAGTACTTC
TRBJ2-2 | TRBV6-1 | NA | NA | CASSVLAMAGELFF | TGTGCCAGCAGTGTACTAGCAATGGCCGGGGAGCTGTTTTTT
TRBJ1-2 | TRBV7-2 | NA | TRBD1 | CASSPGQGTYGYTF | TGTGCCAGCAGCCCGGGACAGGGGACCTATGGCTACACCTTC
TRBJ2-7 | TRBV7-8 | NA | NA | CASSPTTGNYEQYF | TGTGCCAGCAGCCCAACTACAGGGAACTACGAGCAGTACTTC
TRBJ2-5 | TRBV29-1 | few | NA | CSVPRGPLGETQYF | TGCAGCGTTCCTAGGGGACCGCTCGGGGAGACCCAGTACTTC
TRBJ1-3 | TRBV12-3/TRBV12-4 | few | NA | CASSETWTENTIYF | TGTGCCAGCTCGGAGACCTGGACGGAAAACACCATATATTTT
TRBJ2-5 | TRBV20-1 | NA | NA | CSASLMWAQYF | TGCAGTGCCTCATTAATGTGGGCCCAGTACTTC
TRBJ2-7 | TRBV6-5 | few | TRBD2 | CASSRGLAGVNYEQYF | TGTGCCAGCAGTCGTGGGCTAGCGGGGGTTAACTACGAGCAGTACTTC
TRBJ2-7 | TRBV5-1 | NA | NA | CASSFNIYEQYF | TGCGCCAGCAGCTTCAACATCTACGAGCAGTACTTC
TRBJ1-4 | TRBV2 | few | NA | CASRRSWVANEKLFF | TGTGCCAGCAGAAGGAGCTGGGTGGCTAATGAAAAACTGTTTTTT
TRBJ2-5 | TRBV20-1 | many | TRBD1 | CSARRTGKETQYF | TGCAGTGCTAGACGGACAGGGAAAGAGACCCAGTACTTC
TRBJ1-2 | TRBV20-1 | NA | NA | CSAPSGDSYGYTF | TGCAGTGCACCTTCAGGGGACTCCTATGGCTACACCTTC